This T cell receptor beta chain emerged from a study of technical replicates of blood from a handful of donors. Generated by immunoSEQ multiplex PCR, the TCRdb table keeps only in-frame clones and is missing some. The data contain about 75,000 clones, approximately 96% of them singletons. This CDR3 is built from 11 residues. Losses at the gene ends were 3 bases for V and 12 bases for J; bases not matched to a gene: 4. The clonotype was recovered from a human donor in good health. The sequenced material came from T cells isolated from PBMCs. The chain joins TRBV5-3 to TRBJ1-2, with TRBD1 matching over 8 bases. TRBV5-3 counts as an open reading frame of uncertain function. For the CDR3, the DNA is TGTGCCAGAAGCTGGGGACAGGCTAACACCTTC. This codes for CARSWGQANTF.